The 10 T cell receptor beta chains listed next were all sequenced from one sample in a study of cytomegalovirus exposure and HLA in healthy donors. Data came from immunoSEQ multiplex PCR; TCRdb stores just in-frame clones and leaves some out. The sample includes about 64,000 clones, around nine tenths of them seen just once. Sequencing input: PBMCs. The receptors originated from a woman under 30 in good health and CMV-seronegative.

The V call is TRBV5-1, the J call TRBJ2-7; TRBD2 matches at 8 bases. The CDR3 is made up of 14 amino acids. Germline CDR1 reads SGHRS; CDR2 reads YFSETQ. V lost 0 bases and J lost 4; bases outside the gene matches: 3. CDR3 residues: CASSLEASGYEQYF. In DNA form, the CDR3 reads TGCGCCAGCAGCTTGGAGGCTAGCGGGTACGAGCAGTACTTC.

The rearrangement links TRBV9 to TRBJ2-7, with 11 bases identical to TRBD2. V lost 0 bases to trimming and J lost 5 bases; unmatched junction nucleotides: 22. The germline gives CDR1 SGDLS, CDR2 YYNGEE. This CDR3 has 21 residues. The CDR3 reads CASSVALAVTSGDTLDHEQYF. CDR3 nucleotides: TGTGCCAGCAGCGTAGCCCTGGCAGTGACTAGCGGGGATACCTTAGACCACGAGCAGTACTTC.

This clone was observed once. V is TRBV19 and J is TRBJ1-6; D is unclear. The CDR3 extends over 16 amino acids. Between the trimmed V and J ends, which lost 5 bases and 0 bases, there was a span of 11 bases. CDR1 is LNHDA, CDR2 SQIVND, per germline (reference sequence). The CDR3 bases are TGTGCCAGTAGTCAGGACGGGAGCTCCTATAATTCACCCCTCCACTTT. Translation: CASSQDGSSYNSPLHF. The complete variable domain, with remaining parts taken from reference TRBV19 and TRBJ1-6, reads DGGITQSPKYLFRKEGQNVTLSCEQNLNHDAMYWYRQDPGQGLRLIYYSQIVNDFQKGDIAEGYSVSREKKESFPLTVTSAQKNPTAFYLCASSQDGSSYNSPLHFGNGTRLTVT.

This clone came up once. This sequence joins TRBV19 and TRBJ2-3; 12 bases line up with TRBD2. Germline V gene lookup returns CDR1 LNHDA and CDR2 SQIVND (reference sequence). The V segment lost 4 bases and the J segment 0 bases; nucleotides outside the gene matches: 17. CDR3 length: 21 residues. The CDR3 nucleotides are TGTGCCAGTAGTAGCTACCCGGGACTAGCGGGTTTGACTGCTAGCACAGATACGCAGTATTTT. Translation gives CASSSYPGLAGLTASTDTQYF.

The sample holds one count of this clone. This chain links TRBV28 with TRBJ1-1; a weak D match, TRBD1 (5 bases). V gave up 9 bases and J gave up 3 bases, with 23 bases separating them. Germline values: CDR1 MDHEN, CDR2 SYDVKM. The CDR3 runs to 16 residues. The CDR3 reads CARLGGTLKVDTEAFF. In nucleotides, the CDR3 is TGTGCCAGGTTGGGGGGGACCTTGAAGGTTGACACTGAAGCTTTCTTT. The whole variable domain, remainder taken from reference TRBV28 and TRBJ1-1, is DVKVTQSSRYLVKRTGEKVFLECVQDMDHENMFWYRQDPGLGLRLIYFSYDVKMKEKGDIPEGYSVSREKKERFSLILESASTNQTSMYLCARLGGTLKVDTEAFFGQGTRLTVV.

The rearrangement uses TRBV5-6 and TRBJ2-2; the match to TRBD1 covers 8 bases. CDR3 length equals 14 residues. Trimming at V came to 3 bases and at J to 8 bases, leaving 6 bases not matched to a gene. Germline V gene lookup returns CDR1 SGHDT and CDR2 YYEEEE. This CDR3 is CASSSSGGRGELFF. The CDR3, as DNA: TGTGCCAGCAGCTCGTCAGGGGGCAGGGGGGAGCTGTTTTTT. Combining the CDR3 with reference TRBV5-6 and TRBJ2-2 gives the whole variable domain DAGVTQSPTHLIKTRGQQVTLRCSPKSGHDTVSWYQQALGQGPQFIFQYYEEEERQRGNFPDRFSGHQFPNYSSELNVNALLLGDSALYLCASSSSGGRGELFFGEGSRLTVL.

This chain joins TRBV2 and TRBJ1-4; TRBD1 agrees at 7 bases. Unmatched junction bases numbered 0, after V lost 4 bases and J lost 4 bases. Germline V gene lookup returns CDR1 SNHLY and CDR2 FYNNEI. The CDR3 has 13 residues. The CDR3 sequence is CASSGQGNEKLFF. The CDR3 coding sequence is TGTGCCAGCAGTGGACAGGGTAATGAAAAACTGTTTTTT.

This clone was seen more than once but under ten times. The V and J genes are TRBV5-1 and TRBJ1-2; maybe TRBD1 (6 bases). Trimming pared 3 bases from V and 7 bases from J, leaving 16 bases between. This CDR3 comprises 14 residues. Germline V CDR1 and CDR2: SGHRS, YFSETQ. CDR3 region: CASSWGPYRSGYTF. The CDR3 DNA sequence: TGCGCCAGCAGCTGGGGGCCCTACAGGAGTGGCTACACCTTC. The variable domain in full, completed from reference TRBV5-1 and TRBJ1-2, reads KAGVTQTPRYLIKTRGQQVTLSCSPISGHRSVSWYQQTPGQGLQFLFEYFSETQRNKGNFPGRFSGRQFSNSRSEMNVSTLELGDSALYLCASSWGPYRSGYTFGSGTRLTVV.

This chain uses TRBV5-1 with TRBJ2-5, with 9 bases fitting TRBD1. CDR3 length equals 16 residues. With 5 bases clipped from V and 4 bases from J, the junction kept 12 bases outside the gene matches. Germline V lookup: CDR1 SGHRS, CDR2 YFSETQ. CDR3 protein: CASRFNPGTGLETQYF. CDR3 DNA sequence: TGCGCCAGCAGGTTCAACCCCGGGACAGGGTTAGAGACCCAGTACTTC. The entire variable domain, with the rest obtained from reference TRBV5-1 and TRBJ2-5, is as follows: KAGVTQTPRYLIKTRGQQVTLSCSPISGHRSVSWYQQTPGQGLQFLFEYFSETQRNKGNFPGRFSGRQFSNSRSEMNVSTLELGDSALYLCASRFNPGTGLETQYFGPGTRLLVL.

This clone was seen once. This chain links TRBV10-2 with TRBJ1-1, with TRBD1 as a possible D gene (6 bases). V lost 4 bases and J 1 base, leaving 10 bases between the germline ends. CDR1 and CDR2 from the germline V gene are WSHSY and SAAADI. The CDR3 runs to 14 residues. In DNA, the CDR3 is TGCGCCAGCAGTGCGACGACAGGGAACACTGAAGCTTTCTTT. Protein product: CASSATTGNTEAFF.